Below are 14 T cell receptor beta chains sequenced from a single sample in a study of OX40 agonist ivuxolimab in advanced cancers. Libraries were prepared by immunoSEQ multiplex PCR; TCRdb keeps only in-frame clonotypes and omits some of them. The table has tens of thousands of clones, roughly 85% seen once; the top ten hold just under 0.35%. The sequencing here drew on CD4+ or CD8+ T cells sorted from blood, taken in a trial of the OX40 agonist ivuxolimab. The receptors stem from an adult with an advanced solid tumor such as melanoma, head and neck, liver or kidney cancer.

Here the CDR3 DNA reads TGTGCCAGCAGGGGGGGATACCGGGACTCTAAAGCCTACGAGCAGTACTTC. Amino acids: CASRGGYRDSKAYEQYF. V gene TRBV2 combines with J gene TRBJ2-7, with D possibly TRBD2 on 6 matching bases. Germline V CDR1 and CDR2: SNHLY, FYNNEI. CDR3 length equals 17 residues. Trimming left V 6 bases short and J 2 bases short, with 23 bases between.

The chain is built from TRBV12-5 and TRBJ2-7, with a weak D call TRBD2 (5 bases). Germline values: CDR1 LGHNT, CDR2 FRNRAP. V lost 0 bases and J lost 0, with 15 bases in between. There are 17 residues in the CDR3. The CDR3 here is CASGLVLRVGSSYEQYF. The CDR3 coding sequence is TGTGCTAGTGGTTTGGTGTTAAGGGTTGGGAGCTCCTACGAGCAGTACTTC.

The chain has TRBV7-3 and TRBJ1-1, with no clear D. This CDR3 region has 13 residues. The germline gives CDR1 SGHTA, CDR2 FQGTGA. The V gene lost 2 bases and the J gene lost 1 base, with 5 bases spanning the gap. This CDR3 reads CASSLGSNTEAFF. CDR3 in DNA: TGTGCCAGCAGCTTAGGGTCGAACACTGAAGCTTTCTTT.

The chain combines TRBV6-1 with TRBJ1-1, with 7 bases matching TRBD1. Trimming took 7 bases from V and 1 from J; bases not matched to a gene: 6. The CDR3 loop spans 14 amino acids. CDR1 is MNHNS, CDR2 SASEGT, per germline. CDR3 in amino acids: CASTDRAKNTEAFF. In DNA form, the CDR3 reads TGTGCCAGCACCGACAGGGCGAAGAACACTGAAGCTTTCTTT.

The CDR3 nucleotides are TGTGCCTGGAGTGTTGAAACCCCTAATTCACCCCTCCACTTT. Protein product: CAWSVETPNSPLHF. The chain uses TRBV30 and TRBJ1-6; D uncertain. The CDR3 is 14 residues long. Germline-derived CDR1 and CDR2 are GTSNPN and SVGIG (reference sequence). The ends were cut back, 0 bases at V and 6 bases at J, with 9 bases in the middle.

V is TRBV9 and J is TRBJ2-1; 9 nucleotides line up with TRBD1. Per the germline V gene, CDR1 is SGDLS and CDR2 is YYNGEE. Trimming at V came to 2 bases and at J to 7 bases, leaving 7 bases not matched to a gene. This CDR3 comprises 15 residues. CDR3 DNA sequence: TGTGCCAGCAGCGTGACCGGGACAGGGTCGAATGAGCAGTTCTTC. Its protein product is CASSVTGTGSNEQFF.

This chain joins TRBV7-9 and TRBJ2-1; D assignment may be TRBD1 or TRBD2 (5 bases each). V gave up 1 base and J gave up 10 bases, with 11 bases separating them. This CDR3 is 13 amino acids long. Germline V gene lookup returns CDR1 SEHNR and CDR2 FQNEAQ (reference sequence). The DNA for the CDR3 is TGTGCCAGCAGCTTAGATCGGGGACGCGAGCAGTTCTTC. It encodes CASSLDRGREQFF.

Here the CDR3 DNA reads TGCGCCAGCAGTGAGTCGCGGAAGGGGGACAATGAGCAGTTCTTC. This gives the protein CASSESRKGDNEQFF. The chain employs TRBV10-1 and TRBJ2-1; D may be TRBD1 (6 bases). Deletions cut 0 bases from V and 5 bases from J, with 11 bases between. The CDR3 length is 15 residues. The germline V gene encodes CDR1 WNHNN and CDR2 SYGVQD (reference sequence).

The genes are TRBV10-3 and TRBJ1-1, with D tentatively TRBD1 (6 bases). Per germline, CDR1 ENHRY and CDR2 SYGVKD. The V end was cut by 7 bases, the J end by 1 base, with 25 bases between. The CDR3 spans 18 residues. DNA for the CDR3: TGTGCCATCAAGCCTATCATGGAGGGGGGGACTCAGAACACTGAAGCTTTCTTT. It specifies CAIKPIMEGGTQNTEAFF.

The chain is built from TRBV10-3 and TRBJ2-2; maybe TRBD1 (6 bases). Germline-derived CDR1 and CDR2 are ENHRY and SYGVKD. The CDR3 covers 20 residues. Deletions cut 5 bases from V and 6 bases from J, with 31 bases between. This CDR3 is CAISPIVTGFWGNNPGELFF. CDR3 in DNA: TGTGCCATCAGTCCGATTGTAACAGGGTTTTGGGGGAACAACCCCGGGGAGCTGTTTTTT.

The CDR3 region has the DNA TGTGCCAGTAGTAGGGGCGATACGCAGTATTTT. This encodes CASSRGDTQYF. The J gene is TRBJ2-3, the V gene TRBV19; a weak D match, TRBD1 (5 bases). Trimming cost V 4 bases and J 6 bases, with 5 bases left between them. This CDR3 has 11 residues. CDR1 is LNHDA, CDR2 SQIVND, per germline (reference sequence).

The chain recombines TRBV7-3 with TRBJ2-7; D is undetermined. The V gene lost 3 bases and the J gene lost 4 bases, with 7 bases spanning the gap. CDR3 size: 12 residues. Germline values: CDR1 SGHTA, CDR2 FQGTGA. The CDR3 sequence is CASSFAEYEQYF. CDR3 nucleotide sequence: TGTGCCAGCAGCTTTGCGGAATACGAGCAGTACTTC.

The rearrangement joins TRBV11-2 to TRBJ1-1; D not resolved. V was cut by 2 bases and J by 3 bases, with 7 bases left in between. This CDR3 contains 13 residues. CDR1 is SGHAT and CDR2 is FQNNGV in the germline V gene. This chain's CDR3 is CASSLNRYTEAFF. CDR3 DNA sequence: TGTGCCAGCAGCTTAAATCGGTACACTGAAGCTTTCTTT.

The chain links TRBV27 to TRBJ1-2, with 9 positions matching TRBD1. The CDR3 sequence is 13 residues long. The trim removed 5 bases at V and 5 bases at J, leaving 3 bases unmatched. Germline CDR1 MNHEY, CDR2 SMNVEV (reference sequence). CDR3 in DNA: TGTGCCAGCAGTCCCGGACAGGGGTATGGCTACACCTTC. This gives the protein CASSPGQGYGYTF.